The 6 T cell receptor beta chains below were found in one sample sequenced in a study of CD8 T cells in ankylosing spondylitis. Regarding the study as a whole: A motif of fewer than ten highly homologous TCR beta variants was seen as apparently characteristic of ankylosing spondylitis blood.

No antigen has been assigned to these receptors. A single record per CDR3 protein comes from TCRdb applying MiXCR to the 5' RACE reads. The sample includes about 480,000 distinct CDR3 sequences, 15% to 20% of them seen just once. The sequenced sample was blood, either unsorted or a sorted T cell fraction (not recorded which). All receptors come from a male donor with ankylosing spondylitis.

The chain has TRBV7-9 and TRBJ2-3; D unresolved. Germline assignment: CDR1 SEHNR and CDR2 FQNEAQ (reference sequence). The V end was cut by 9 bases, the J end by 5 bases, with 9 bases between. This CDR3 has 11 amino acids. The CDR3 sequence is CARERLDTQYF. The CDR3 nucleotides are TGTGCCAGGGAGAGACTAGATACGCAGTATTTT.

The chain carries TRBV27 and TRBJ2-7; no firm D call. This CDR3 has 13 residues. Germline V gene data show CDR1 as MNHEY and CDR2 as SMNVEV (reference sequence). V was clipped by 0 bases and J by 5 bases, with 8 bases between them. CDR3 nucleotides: TGTGCCAGCAGTTTATCTGGGATCGACGAGCAGTACTTC. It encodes CASSLSGIDEQYF.

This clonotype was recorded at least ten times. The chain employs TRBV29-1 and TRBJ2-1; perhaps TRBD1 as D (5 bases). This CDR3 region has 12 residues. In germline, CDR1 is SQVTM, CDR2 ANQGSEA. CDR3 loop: CTIRQGANEQFF. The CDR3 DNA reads TGCACGATCAGGCAGGGCGCCAATGAGCAGTTCTTC.

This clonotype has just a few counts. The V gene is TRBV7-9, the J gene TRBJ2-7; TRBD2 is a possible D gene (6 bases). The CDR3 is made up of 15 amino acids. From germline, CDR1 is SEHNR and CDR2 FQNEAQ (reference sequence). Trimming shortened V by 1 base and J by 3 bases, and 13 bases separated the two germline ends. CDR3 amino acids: CASSLGGGGIYEQYF. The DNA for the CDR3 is TGTGCCAGCAGCTTAGGGGGAGGTGGCATCTACGAGCAGTACTTC.

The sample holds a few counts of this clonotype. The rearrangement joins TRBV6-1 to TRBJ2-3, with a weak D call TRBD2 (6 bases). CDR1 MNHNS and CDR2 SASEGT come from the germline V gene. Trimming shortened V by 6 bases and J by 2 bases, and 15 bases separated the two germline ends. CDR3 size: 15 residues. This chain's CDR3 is CASRRPWRATDTQYF. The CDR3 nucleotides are TGTGCCAGCAGACGACCTTGGAGGGCCACAGATACGCAGTATTTT.

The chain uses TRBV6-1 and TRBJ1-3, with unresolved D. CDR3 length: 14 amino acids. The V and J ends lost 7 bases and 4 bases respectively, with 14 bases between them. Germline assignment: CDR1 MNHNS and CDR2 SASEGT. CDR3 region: CASIRSVPGNTIYF. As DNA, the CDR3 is TGTGCCAGCATAAGGTCGGTCCCCGGAAACACCATATATTTT.